Listed here are 3 T cell receptor beta chains from one sample, sequenced in a study of T cell responses to AZD1222 COVID-19 vaccine. Sequencing used immunoSEQ multiplex PCR; TCRdb keeps in-frame clones, though not all of them. The sample shows 80,000 or so clones, roughly 80% of them seen only once. The sample in question was peripheral blood, obtained on day 0 of AZD1222 vaccination. The receptors here all came from an adult in good health.

This sequence joins TRBV27 and TRBJ1-6; tentative D call: TRBD1 (6 bases). CDR3 length: 16 amino acids. CDR1 and CDR2 (germline): MNHEY, SMNVEV (reference sequence). Trimming took off 5 bases at V and 7 bases at J, with 18 bases between the two ends. CDR3 amino acids: CASSTLPQGGNSPLHF. CDR3 nucleotides: TGTGCCAGCAGTACCCTCCCACAGGGAGGGAATTCACCCCTCCACTTT.

This chain joins TRBV7-3 and TRBJ1-2; TRBD1 matches at 8 bases. There are 13 residues in the CDR3. Germline V gene data show CDR1 as SGHTA and CDR2 as FQGTGA. The J segment lost 8 bases and the V segment lost 4 bases, leaving 6 bases of the junction unmatched. The CDR3 DNA sequence: TGTGCCAGCAGCTCCGACAGGGGAGGAGGCTACACCTTC. Translating it yields CASSSDRGGGYTF.

The sample holds one count of this clone. The chain recombines TRBV6-1 with TRBJ1-5; D possibly corresponds to TRBD1 (5 bases). CDR1 and CDR2 (germline): MNHNS, SASEGT. The CDR3 is 14 residues long. V was clipped by 2 bases and J by 4 bases, with 9 bases between them. The CDR3 region is CASSERGSNQPQHF. The CDR3, as DNA: TGTGCCAGCAGTGAACGGGGGTCGAATCAGCCCCAGCATTTT.